The sequence of this TCR beta chain was determined in a study of HIV-infected patients and healthy controls. The J segment lost 0 bases and the V segment lost 3 bases, leaving 9 bases of the junction unmatched. The CDR3 extends over 18 amino acids. Germline values: CDR1 SGHRS, CDR2 YFSETQ. Each CDR3 protein gets one entry after TCRdb re-called the 5' RACE reads with MiXCR. The data contain more than 60,000 distinct CDR3 sequences, roughly 21% of them singletons. This clonotype has a handful of counts. Sequenced input: CD4+ T cells from blood. The chain couples TRBV5-1 to TRBJ2-6, with 7 bases aligning to TRBD2. The TCR comes from a human donor in good health. CDR3 in DNA: TGCGCCAGCAGCTGGGAGGGTGGAAGGGGCTCTGGGGCCAACGTCCTGACTTTC. It yields the protein CASSWEGGRGSGANVLTF.